This T cell receptor beta chain was identified in a study of T cell responses to AZD1222 COVID-19 vaccine. TCRdb's table, derived via immunoSEQ multiplex PCR, lists solely in-frame clones and lacks some. Of 150,000 to 200,000 clones in the sample, 85% to 90% are singletons; the top ten hold 3.5% to 4.5%. The ends were cut back, 4 bases at V and 9 bases at J, with 13 bases in the middle. Germline V lookup: CDR1 SGHAT, CDR2 FQNNGV. The CDR3 runs 13 residues. Sequencing was performed on peripheral blood, taken 28 days after the second dose of the MenACWY control vaccine. This clonotype originated in an adult who received the MenACWY meningococcal vaccine as a control. V is TRBV11-2 and J is TRBJ2-1; D is perhaps TRBD1 (6 bases). The CDR3 reads CASSSIRGFEQFF. The CDR3 nucleotides read TGTGCCAGCAGCTCAATCAGGGGATTTGAGCAGTTCTTC.